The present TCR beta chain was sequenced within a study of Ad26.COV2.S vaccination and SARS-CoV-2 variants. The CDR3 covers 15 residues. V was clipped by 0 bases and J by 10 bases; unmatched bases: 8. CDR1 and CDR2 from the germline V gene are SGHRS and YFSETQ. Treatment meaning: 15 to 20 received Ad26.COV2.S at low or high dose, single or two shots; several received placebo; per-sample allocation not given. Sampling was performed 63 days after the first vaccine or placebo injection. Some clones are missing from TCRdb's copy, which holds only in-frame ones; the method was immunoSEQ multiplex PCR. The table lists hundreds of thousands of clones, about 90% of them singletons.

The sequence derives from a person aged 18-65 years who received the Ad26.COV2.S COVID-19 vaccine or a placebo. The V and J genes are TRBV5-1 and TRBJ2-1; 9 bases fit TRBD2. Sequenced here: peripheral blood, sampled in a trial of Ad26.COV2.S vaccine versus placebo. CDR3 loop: CASSLGGREGGEQFF. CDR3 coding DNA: TGCGCCAGCAGCTTGGGCGGGCGGGAGGGGGGAGAGCAGTTCTTC.